The T cell receptor (beta chain) under discussion was sequenced for a study of T cells in localized non-small cell lung cancer. The table came from immunoSEQ multiplex PCR; TCRdb's copy has only in-frame clones and leaves some out. Here the sample spans about 75,000 clones, more than 75% being singletons. This clone occurred once. The sample here was peripheral blood, taken before any cancer treatment. The sequence was collected from a female donor over 55 with stage I lung adenocarcinoma.

The CDR3 DNA reads TGCAGCGTTGGGCCTCAGTGGGGCGGGGAGCTGTTTTTT. Residues: CSVGPQWGGELFF. The rearrangement links TRBV29-1 to TRBJ2-2, with no clear D. The CDR3 sequence is 13 residues long. The V end lost 4 bases, the J end lost 7 bases, and 13 bases lay between the germline ends. Germline CDR1 is SQVTM and CDR2 is ANQGSEA.